This is a list of T cell receptor beta chains from one sample in a study of blood T cell repertoires in COVID-19. Only in-frame clones appear in the TCRdb table, and some are missing; sequencing was by immunoSEQ multiplex PCR. The table includes about 86,000 clones, around 81% detected once. Input material: peripheral blood. These receptors originate from a man in his fifties with acute or convalescent COVID-19. The CDR3 runs from the conserved cysteine through the conserved F or W. The order of the fields is J gene, V gene, CDR3 protein.

>TRBJ2-1|TRBV5-1
CASSLESGRVYEQFF
>TRBJ1-2|TRBV28
CASSSDRTDPYGYTF
>TRBJ1-5|TRBV29-1
CSVELDRGQPQHF
>TRBJ2-1|TRBV5-4
CASSLQGYNEQFF
>TRBJ1-1|TRBV19
CASTRMNTEAFF
>TRBJ2-5|TRBV6-6
CASSKGGTSGQETQYF
>TRBJ1-3|TRBV7-2
CASSPVGRGPRNTIYF
>TRBJ2-2|TRBV7-2
CASSTQGTGELFF
>TRBJ1-2|TRBV9
CASSVDGTANYGYTF
>TRBJ1-1|TRBV7-2
CASSTKEGTEAFF
>TRBJ2-1|TRBV29-1
CSVNSGSRDEQFF
>TRBJ1-2|TRBV10-3
CAISESDTRTGRRDGYTF
>TRBJ1-1|TRBV28
CASTLMTGYTEAFF
>TRBJ2-1|TRBV9
CASSVALGTELYNEQFF
>TRBJ2-1|TRBV5-5
CASSLAQGGSYNEQFF
>TRBJ2-7|TRBV6-6
CASSLWGAGGLVYEQYF
>TRBJ2-1|TRBV5-1
CASSLAGWGLAGGPSEQFF
>TRBJ2-1|TRBV11-2
CASSSGIHEQFF